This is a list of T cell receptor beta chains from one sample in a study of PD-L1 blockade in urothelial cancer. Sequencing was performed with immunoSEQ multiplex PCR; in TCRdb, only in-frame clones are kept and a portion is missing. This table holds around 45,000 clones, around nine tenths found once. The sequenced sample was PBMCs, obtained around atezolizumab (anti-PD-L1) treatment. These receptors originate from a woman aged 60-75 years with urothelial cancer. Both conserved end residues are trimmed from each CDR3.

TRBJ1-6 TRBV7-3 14 ASSLRPAGYNSPLH
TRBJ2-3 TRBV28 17 ASSPYFMRYATSTDTQY
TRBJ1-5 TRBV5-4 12 ASSLDRGDQPQH
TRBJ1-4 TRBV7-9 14 ASSLWGGTTNEKLF
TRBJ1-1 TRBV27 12 ASSQQGWDTEAF
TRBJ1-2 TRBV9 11 ASSLGAIYGYT
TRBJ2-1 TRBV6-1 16 ASSELQGAILGSNEQF
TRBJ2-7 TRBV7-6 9 ASSPGGIQY
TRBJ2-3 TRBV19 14 ASRTSDRSLSDTQY
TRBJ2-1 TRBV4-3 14 ASSQGVGSGSNGQF
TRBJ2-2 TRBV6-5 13 ASTEYRPNTGELF
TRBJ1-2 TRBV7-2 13 ASSLAVNRDSGYT
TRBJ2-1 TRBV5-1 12 ASSLGTRNNEQF
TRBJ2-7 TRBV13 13 ASSPLVGGVYEQY
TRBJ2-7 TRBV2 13 ASSEAPRKDYEQY
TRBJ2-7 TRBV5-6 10 ASSITFYEQY
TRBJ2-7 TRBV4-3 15 ASSQEYGTGLSHEQY
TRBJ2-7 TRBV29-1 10 SVATSVHEQY
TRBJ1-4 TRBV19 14 ASSMIDRTTNEKLF
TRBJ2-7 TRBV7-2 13 ASSTSGGLSYEQY
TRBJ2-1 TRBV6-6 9 ASSQPEVQF
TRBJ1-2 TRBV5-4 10 AIWTGGFGYT
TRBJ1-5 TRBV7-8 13 ASSLAQNSNQPQH
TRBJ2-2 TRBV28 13 ASRTQGSNTGELF
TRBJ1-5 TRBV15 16 ATSRDHGGVDSNQPQH
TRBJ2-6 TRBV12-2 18 ASRLGADRGSDSGANVLT
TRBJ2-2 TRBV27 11 ASSLLDFGELF
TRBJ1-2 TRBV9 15 ASSVEGQGDRNYGYT